Below, 16 T cell receptor beta chains from the same sample are listed, as sequenced in a study of blood T cell repertoires in COVID-19. Sequenced by immunoSEQ multiplex PCR; TCRdb stores in-frame clones only, minus some. This sample yields about 230,000 clones, of which approximately 89% are seen a single time; about 3.5% belongs to the top ten. Sample: PBMCs or T cells enriched from blood (not recorded which). These receptors originate from a woman aged 25-40 years who had been exposed to COVID-19.

The chain links TRBV28 to TRBJ2-7; no definite D call. The CDR3 totals 11 residues. With 2 bases removed from V and 3 bases from J, the gap between germline ends came to 2 bases. Germline V gives CDR1 MDHEN, CDR2 SYDVKM. In DNA, the CDR3 is TGTGCCAGCAGTTTACGCTACGAGCAGTACTTC. Its translation is CASSLRYEQYF.

The V call is TRBV11-1, the J call TRBJ2-2; tentatively, D is TRBD2 (6 bases). The V end was cut by 5 bases, the J end by 6 bases, with 16 bases between. CDR1 and CDR2 from the germline V gene are SGHAT and FQDESV (reference sequence). CDR3 size: 15 residues. The CDR3 sequence is CASSPRPLASGELFF. CDR3 sequence (DNA): TGTGCCAGCAGCCCTCGTCCTCTAGCGTCCGGGGAGCTGTTTTTT.

This clone was picked up one time. The chain carries TRBV6-5 and TRBJ2-1; D may be TRBD1 (5 bases). The CDR3 is made up of 15 amino acids. V was trimmed by 5 bases and J by 6 bases, leaving 17 bases between them. Germline values: CDR1 MNHEY, CDR2 SVGAGI. CDR3 nucleotide sequence: TGTGCCAGCAGTCTGCAAATGGGGCCGGGCAATGAGCAGTTCTTC. Amino acids: CASSLQMGPGNEQFF.

The CDR3, as DNA: TGTGCTAGTGGTTGGGGACAGACCTCTGGAAACACCATATATTTT. Its protein is CASGWGQTSGNTIYF. This chain links TRBV12-5 with TRBJ1-3, with 7 bases matching TRBD1. The V gene's germline CDR1 is LGHNT and CDR2 FRNRAP. After removal of 4 bases from V and 0 bases from J, the junction contained 3 bases not matched to a gene. CDR3 length equals 15 residues.

The V call is TRBV29-1, the J call TRBJ1-1; D is uncertain. The V end was cut by 3 bases, the J end by 8 bases, with 13 bases between. The CDR3 consists of 12 residues. CDR1 is SQVTM, CDR2 ANQGSEA, per germline. This chain's CDR3 is CSVDNQLREAFF. The CDR3 nucleotides read TGCAGCGTTGATAACCAACTCCGGGAAGCTTTCTTT.

The rearrangement joins TRBV14 to TRBJ1-1; 9 bases fit TRBD1. This CDR3 has 15 amino acids. From germline, CDR1 is SGHDN and CDR2 FVKESK. The V and J ends lost 1 base and 5 bases, in that order; junction bases with no gene match: 5. The CDR3 region is CASSQVTGGLTEAFF. In nucleotides, the CDR3 is TGTGCCAGCAGCCAAGTGACAGGGGGTTTGACTGAAGCTTTCTTT.

The chain is built from TRBV7-9 and TRBJ2-5; 10 bases match TRBD1. J was trimmed by 5 bases and V by 3 bases; bases with no gene match: 18. This CDR3 region has 19 residues. The V gene's germline CDR1 is SEHNR and CDR2 FQNEAQ (reference sequence). The CDR3 region has the DNA TGTGCCAGCAGCTTGACAGGGGGCCGGAGGACTGCCGAGAAGGAGACCCAGTACTTC. Its protein is CASSLTGGRRTAEKETQYF.

In this sample, this clone turned up once. The rearrangement uses TRBV9 and TRBJ2-7; tentative D call: TRBD1 (6 bases). The V end was cut by 0 bases, the J end by 1 base, with 11 bases between. Germline CDR1 and CDR2: SGDLS and YYNGEE. The CDR3 contains 15 residues. CDR3 in amino acids: CASSVEGGESYEQYF. CDR3 DNA: TGTGCCAGCAGCGTAGAAGGGGGAGAATCCTACGAGCAGTACTTC.

The J gene is TRBJ2-7, the V gene TRBV13; 8 nucleotides line up with TRBD2. V lost 5 bases and J lost 6; bases outside the gene matches: 12. Germline assignment: CDR1 PRHDT and CDR2 FYEKMQ (reference sequence). The CDR3 length is 15 residues. The CDR3 region has the DNA TGTGCCAGCAGCCCCCGCGGTAGCGGGATAGGCGAGCAGTACTTC. The encoded protein is CASSPRGSGIGEQYF. Using reference TRBV13 and TRBJ2-7 for the parts outside the CDR3, the full variable domain is AAGVIQSPRHLIKEKRETATLKCYPIPRHDTVYWYQQGPGQDPQFLISFYEKMQSDKGSIPDRFSAQQFSDYHSELNMSSLELGDSALYFCASSPRGSGIGEQYFGPGTRLTVT.

The chain links TRBV29-1 to TRBJ2-5; a possible D gene is TRBD1 (6 bases). The V and J ends lost 3 bases and 1 base respectively, with 12 bases between them. Germline values: CDR1 SQVTM, CDR2 ANQGSEA. This CDR3 has 14 amino acids. CDR3 in amino acids: CSVETARGQETQYF. CDR3 in DNA: TGCAGCGTTGAGACCGCCAGGGGCCAAGAGACCCAGTACTTC.

The J gene is TRBJ2-1, the V gene TRBV4-1; 7 nucleotides line up with TRBD1. Germline CDR1 and CDR2: MGHRA and YSYEKL. The CDR3 runs to 20 residues. After removal of 4 bases from V and 2 bases from J, the junction contained 20 bases not matched to a gene. CDR3 sequence (DNA): TGCGCCAGCAGCCGAGCCCCGGGACAGCTTCCTTCCCTTACCTACAATGAGCAGTTCTTC. The encoded protein is CASSRAPGQLPSLTYNEQFF.

This clone was counted at least ten times. Additional DNA sequences in this sample encode the identical CDR3. The rearrangement joins TRBV4-1 to TRBJ2-5, with 10 bases aligning to TRBD1. This CDR3 is 13 amino acids long. V trimming: 4 bases; J trimming: 4 bases; junction bases outside the gene matches: 0. CDR1 and CDR2 from the germline V gene are MGHRA and YSYEKL. This CDR3 is CASSRTGGETQYF. The DNA of the CDR3 is TGCGCCAGCAGCCGGACAGGGGGAGAGACCCAGTACTTC.

This clone appeared once. The V gene is TRBV2, the J gene TRBJ2-1, with 10 nucleotides matching TRBD1. The CDR3 length is 15 residues. The germline gives CDR1 SNHLY, CDR2 FYNNEI. J gave up 10 bases and V 6 bases, and 12 bases lay outside the gene matches. CDR3 residues: CASSETDRGNGEQFF. In DNA form, the CDR3 reads TGTGCCAGCAGCGAAACGGACAGGGGGAACGGGGAGCAGTTCTTC.

This chain joins TRBV2 and TRBJ1-2; weak D call: TRBD1 (6 bases). V was shortened by 0 bases and J by 6 bases, with 20 bases between the two germline ends. Germline V gene sequence: CDR1 SNHLY, CDR2 FYNNEI. This CDR3 comprises 17 residues. The CDR3 nucleotides are TGTGCCAGCAGTGAAGCGATGGGGGCGCCCCGGATGGATGGCTACACCTTC. It codes for CASSEAMGAPRMDGYTF.

The rearrangement uses TRBV30 and TRBJ1-6; weak D call: TRBD1 (6 bases). The CDR3 loop spans 17 amino acids. Germline V lookup: CDR1 GTSNPN, CDR2 SVGIG (reference sequence). Trimming took off 7 bases at V and 0 bases at J, with 19 bases between the two ends. CDR3 sequence: CASITGTTSSYNSPLHF. The DNA of the CDR3 is TGTGCCTCAATAACCGGGACAACGAGCTCCTATAATTCACCCCTCCACTTT.

This clone was recorded once. The chain joins TRBV24-1 to TRBJ2-5, with D maybe TRBD1 (6 bases). Germline assignment: CDR1 KGHDR and CDR2 SFDVKD. V lost 4 bases to trimming and J lost 4 bases, with 9 bases between them. The CDR3 has 13 amino acids. The CDR3 sequence is CATSEGTPETQYF. CDR3 DNA sequence: TGTGCCACCAGTGAAGGGACACCAGAGACCCAGTACTTC.